One and the same sample provided the 10 T cell receptor beta chains below, sequenced in a study of monozygotic twins with inflammatory bowel disease. TCRdb re-called the 5' RACE reads; every CDR3 protein appears as one record, without DNA. This listing includes approximately 330,000 distinct CDR3 sequences. Sequenced material: blood. The receptors stem from a human donor with ulcerative colitis or Crohn's disease, or a healthy co-twin of an affected twin (not recorded which).

This sequence joins TRBV24-1 and TRBJ2-5; TCRdb picks TRBD1, but there is no DNA to check that call. The CDR3 runs 17 residues. The germline V gene has CDR1 KGHDR and CDR2 SFDVKD. CDR3: CATSDLEGPPNGKTQYF.

The chain couples TRBV5-1 to TRBJ2-5; TCRdb picks TRBD2, but there is no DNA to check that call. The CDR3 totals 16 residues. Per the germline V gene, CDR1 is SGHRS and CDR2 is YFSETQ. The CDR3 sequence: CASSDLRTRDSETQYF.

V gene TRBV24-1 combines with J gene TRBJ1-1. The CDR3 is made up of 13 amino acids. The germline V gene has CDR1 KGHDR and CDR2 SFDVKD. CDR3 amino acids: CATSASGTTEAFF.

The V and J genes are TRBV28 and TRBJ2-7; lacking DNA, the TRBD2 call made by TCRdb goes unchecked. The V gene's germline CDR1 is MDHEN and CDR2 SYDVKM. The CDR3 is made up of 17 amino acids. The CDR3 region is CAHSGSGGRVVRDEQYF.

This sequence joins TRBV5-1 and TRBJ1-6; the D call of TRBD1 rests on TCRdb alone, since no DNA is present to check it. Looked up from germline, CDR1 is SGHRS and CDR2 is YFSETQ. The CDR3 loop spans 20 amino acids. Here the CDR3 reads CASSFLQGGRRPPTISPLHF.

V and J are TRBV20-1 and TRBJ2-7. The CDR3 loop spans 14 amino acids. Germline CDR1 is DFQATT and CDR2 is SNEGSKA (reference sequence). The CDR3 loop reads CSARDPALDYEQYF.

The CDR3 sequence: CASSQDLAANYGYTF. This chain joins TRBV4-1 and TRBJ1-2. This CDR3 is built from 15 residues. Germline assignment: CDR1 MGHRA and CDR2 YSYEKL.

The V call is TRBV25-1, the J call TRBJ1-1. Looked up from germline, CDR1 is MGHDK and CDR2 is SYGVNS. The CDR3 runs to 13 residues. CDR3 sequence reads: CASSGPSLGGAFF.

The chain carries TRBV4-1 and TRBJ2-7; TCRdb returns TRBD1, unconfirmable since there is no DNA. Germline lookup yields CDR1 MGHRA and CDR2 YSYEKL. The CDR3 has 16 residues. The CDR3 here is CASSLRTGGRTYEQYF.

The rearrangement uses TRBV5-1 and TRBJ2-1; TCRdb's D call, TRBD2, is unchecked because there is no DNA. There are 16 residues in the CDR3. Germline CDR1 SGHRS, CDR2 YFSETQ. The CDR3 is CASSATSGRSTNEQFF. Supplemented by reference TRBV5-1 and TRBJ2-1, the full variable domain reads KAGVTQTPRYLIKTRGQQVTLSCSPISGHRSVSWYQQTPGQGLQFLFEYFSETQRNKGNFPGRFSGRQFSNSRSEMNVSTLELGDSALYLCASSATSGRSTNEQFFGPGTRLTVL.